Below, 8 T cell receptor beta chains from the same sample are listed, as sequenced in a study of blood T cell repertoires in COVID-19. Sequencing was performed with immunoSEQ multiplex PCR; in TCRdb, only in-frame clones are kept and a portion is missing. The sample carries 300,000 to 350,000 clones, around four fifths recorded once. The sequencing input was peripheral blood. These receptors originate from a man aged 30-40 years with active or convalescent COVID-19.

The chain links TRBV27 to TRBJ1-5; the D is unclear. V shed 4 bases and J shed 9 bases, with 13 bases lying between them. From germline, CDR1 is MNHEY and CDR2 SMNVEV (reference sequence). This CDR3 spans 13 amino acids. CDR3 DNA sequence: TGTGCCAGCAGTTCGGTCCCAACGTCGCCCCAGCATTTT. As protein: CASSSVPTSPQHF.

This chain uses TRBV7-3 with TRBJ2-2; 12 bases align to TRBD2. The CDR3 runs to 19 residues. Trimming took 8 bases from V and 2 from J; bases not matched to a gene: 15. CDR1 and CDR2 (germline): SGHTA, FQGTGA. CDR3 nucleotides: TGTGCCAGCGCCTCAACCGGAACTAGCGGGGGGACAAACACCGGGGAGCTGTTTTTT. This gives the protein CASASTGTSGGTNTGELFF. The full variable domain, completed using reference TRBV7-3 and TRBJ2-2, is GAGVSQTPSNKVTEKGKYVELRCDPISGHTALYWYRQSLGQGPEFLIYFQGTGAADDSGLPNDRFFAVRPEGSVSTLKIQRTERGDSAVYLCASASTGTSGGTNTGELFFGEGSRLTVL.

The rearrangement uses TRBV3-1 (or the pseudogene TRBV3-2) and TRBJ1-6; D is unclear. Germline CDR1 and CDR2: LGHDT and YNNKEL (reference sequence). V was clipped by 2 bases and J by 8 bases, with 10 bases between them. This CDR3 is built from 14 residues. The CDR3 sequence is CASSQSQRYSPLHF. The CDR3 DNA reads TGTGCCAGCAGCCAAAGTCAGAGGTATTCACCCCTCCACTTT.

The CDR3 loop is CASSQGGYEQFF. DNA for the CDR3: TGTGCCAGCAGCCAGGGGGGGTACGAGCAGTTCTTC. This sequence joins TRBV3-1 (or the pseudogene TRBV3-2) and TRBJ2-1; 7 bases align to TRBD2. J was trimmed by 10 bases and V by 3 bases; bases with no gene match: 3. Germline V gives CDR1 LGHDT, CDR2 YNNKEL (reference sequence). This CDR3 contains 12 residues.

This clone was detected once. The gene calls are TRBV5-1 and TRBJ2-7; 7 bases match TRBD1. The CDR3 has 17 residues. The germline gives CDR1 SGHRS, CDR2 YFSETQ. Trimming at V came to 0 bases and at J to 2 bases, leaving 11 bases not matched to a gene. The DNA for the CDR3 is TGCGCCAGCAGCTTGGGGACAGGCGGAATGGTAACCTACGAGCAGTACTTC. The encoded protein is CASSLGTGGMVTYEQYF.

This clone was seen only a few times. This rearrangement joins TRBV30 to TRBJ1-2; a weak D match, TRBD1 (6 bases). V dropped 7 bases and J dropped 7 bases, with 10 bases sitting between them. Germline lookup yields CDR1 GTSNPN and CDR2 SVGIG (reference sequence). The CDR3 contains 10 residues. CDR3 coding DNA: TGTGCCTCTTACAGGGTTGGCTACACCTTC. It encodes CASYRVGYTF.

The chain carries TRBV21-1 and TRBJ2-7; the table's D call TRBD2 went unverified against the DNA. TRBV21-1 is a pseudogene. The CDR3 spans 11 residues. The CDR3 here is CGERPSYEQYF. CDR3 sequence (DNA): TGTGGGGAGCGGCCGTCCTACGAGCAGTACTTC.

The V gene is TRBV2, the J gene TRBJ1-2; D gene ambiguous. CDR1 SNHLY and CDR2 FYNNEI come from the germline V gene. V lost 7 bases and J 2 bases, leaving 17 bases between the germline ends. The CDR3 consists of 15 residues. The CDR3 region is CASNKEDGNNYGYTF. In nucleotides, the CDR3 is TGTGCCAGCAACAAGGAGGACGGTAACAACTATGGCTACACCTTC.